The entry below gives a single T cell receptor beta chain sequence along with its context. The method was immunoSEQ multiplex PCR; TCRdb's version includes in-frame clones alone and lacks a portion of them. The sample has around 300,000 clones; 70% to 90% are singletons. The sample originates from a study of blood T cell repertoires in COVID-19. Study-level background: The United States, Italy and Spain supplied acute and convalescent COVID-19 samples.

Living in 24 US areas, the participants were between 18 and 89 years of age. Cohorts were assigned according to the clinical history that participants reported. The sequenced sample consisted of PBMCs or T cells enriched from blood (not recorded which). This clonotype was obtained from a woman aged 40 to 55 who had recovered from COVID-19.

The CDR3 reads CASSSTPLQDNEQFF. The DNA for the CDR3 is TGTGCCAGCAGCTCCACACCACTACAGGACAATGAGCAGTTCTTC. The genes are TRBV7-3 and TRBJ2-1, with a tentative D call TRBD1 (5 bases). The length of the CDR3 is 15 residues. Trimming took 4 bases from V and 5 from J, leaving 15 bases between them. Germline V gene data show CDR1 as SGHTA and CDR2 as FQGTGA. Full variable domain (missing parts from reference TRBV7-3 and TRBJ2-1): GAGVSQTPSNKVTEKGKYVELRCDPISGHTALYWYRQSLGQGPEFLIYFQGTGAADDSGLPNDRFFAVRPEGSVSTLKIQRTERGDSAVYLCASSSTPLQDNEQFFGPGTRLTVL.